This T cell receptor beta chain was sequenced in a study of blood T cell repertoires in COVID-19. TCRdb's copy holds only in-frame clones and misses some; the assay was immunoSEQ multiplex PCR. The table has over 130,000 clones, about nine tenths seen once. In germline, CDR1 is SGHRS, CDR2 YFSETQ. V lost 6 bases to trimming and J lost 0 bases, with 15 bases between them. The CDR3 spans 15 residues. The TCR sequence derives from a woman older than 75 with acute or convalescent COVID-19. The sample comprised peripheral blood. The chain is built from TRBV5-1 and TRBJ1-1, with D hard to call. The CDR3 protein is CASTLASGMNTEAFF. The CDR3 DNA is TGCGCCAGCACCCTAGCGTCGGGGATGAACACTGAAGCTTTCTTT.